The 32 T cell receptor beta chains presented below share a single source sample, sequenced in a study of cytomegalovirus exposure and HLA in healthy donors. The primer mix had 60 Vbeta and 13 Jbeta primers. Measured with immunoSEQ multiplex PCR; TCRdb has only the in-frame clones, and not every one. Among 55,000 to 75,000 clones listed, about 90% were seen once. The specimen was PBMCs. The origin of the receptors is a man aged 18 to 30 in good health and CMV-seronegative.

This chain connects TRBV7-9 to TRBJ2-1; 10 bases fit TRBD1. With V trimmed by 4 bases and J by 7 bases, 4 bases remained unmatched. The CDR3 length is 14 residues. From germline, CDR1 is SEHNR and CDR2 FQNEAQ (reference sequence). The CDR3 region is CASSSGQGMNEQFF. The CDR3 nucleotides read TGTGCCAGCAGCTCGGGACAGGGGATGAATGAGCAGTTCTTC.

This sequence joins TRBV19 and TRBJ1-5, with no clear D. V dropped 3 bases and J dropped 4 bases, with 10 bases sitting between them. CDR3 length equals 14 residues. Germline CDR1 and CDR2: LNHDA and SQIVND (reference sequence). The CDR3 nucleotides read TGTGCCAGTAGTATGGGCAGTCGGAATCAGCCCCAGCATTTT. As protein: CASSMGSRNQPQHF.

This chain joins TRBV4-1 and TRBJ2-3; 10 bases are a match to TRBD2. This CDR3 spans 16 amino acids. Losses at the gene ends were 6 bases for V and 4 bases for J; bases not matched to a gene: 10. Germline assignment: CDR1 MGHRA and CDR2 YSYEKL. CDR3 DNA: TGCGCCAGCAGGATCTCCCCTAGCGGGGGTGCAGATACGCAGTATTTT. It specifies CASRISPSGGADTQYF.

The J gene is TRBJ2-7, the V gene TRBV9; 8 bases agree with TRBD1. The length of the CDR3 is 15 residues. CDR1 SGDLS and CDR2 YYNGEE come from the germline V gene. V dropped 1 base and J dropped 1; count of bases not matched to a gene: 4. CDR3 sequence reads: CASSVSWDRSYEQYF. CDR3 nucleotides: TGTGCCAGCAGCGTATCATGGGACAGGTCCTACGAGCAGTACTTC.

The gene calls are TRBV30 and TRBJ2-3, with 10 bases matching TRBD2. V trimming: 1 base; J trimming: 4 bases; junction bases outside the gene matches: 8. The CDR3 runs to 16 residues. The germline V gene has CDR1 GTSNPN and CDR2 SVGIG (reference sequence). Here the CDR3 DNA reads TGTGCCTGGAGTGCTATCAGCGGGGGGGCCCCAGATACGCAGTATTTT. Encoded protein: CAWSAISGGAPDTQYF. The full variable domain, with the rest looked up from reference TRBV30 and TRBJ2-3, is SQTIHQWPATLVQPVGSPLSLECTVEGTSNPNLYWYRQAAGRGLQLLFYSVGIGQISSEVPQNLSASRPQDRQFILSSKKLLLSDSGFYLCAWSAISGGAPDTQYFGPGTRLTVL.

The chain has TRBV6-5 and TRBJ2-3; no firm D call. This CDR3 is 14 amino acids long. Germline assignment: CDR1 MNHEY and CDR2 SVGAGI. The V and J ends lost 0 bases and 0 bases respectively, with 4 bases between them. The DNA for the CDR3 is TGTGCCAGCAGTTACTCAACTAGCACAGATACGCAGTATTTT. It encodes CASSYSTSTDTQYF.

The chain carries TRBV30 and TRBJ1-1; a weak D match, TRBD1 (5 bases). Germline V gene data show CDR1 as GTSNPN and CDR2 as SVGIG (reference sequence). The CDR3 sequence is 16 residues long. V lost 0 bases to trimming and J lost 1 base, with 15 bases between them. This CDR3 is CAWSVRERRGNTEAFF. In DNA form, the CDR3 reads TGTGCCTGGAGTGTACGCGAAAGAAGGGGGAACACTGAAGCTTTCTTT.

This clone was recorded a few times. The chain has TRBV7-2 and TRBJ1-3; the D gene is possibly TRBD1 (5 bases). V was shortened by 5 bases and J by 0 bases, with 8 bases between the two germline ends. Germline CDR1 is SGHTA and CDR2 is FQGNSA. The CDR3 is 14 residues long. The CDR3 here is CASSPTVSGNTIYF. The DNA of the CDR3 is TGTGCCAGCAGCCCGACAGTCTCTGGAAACACCATATATTTT.

J is TRBJ2-7 and V is TRBV10-1; the match to TRBD1 covers 7 bases. Germline-derived CDR1 and CDR2 are WNHNN and SYGVQD (reference sequence). The ends lost 4 bases at V and 2 bases at J; junction bases unmatched: 2. The CDR3 is 13 residues long. The CDR3 DNA sequence: TGCGCCAGCAGTGCTCAGGGGGCCTACGAGCAGTACTTC. Amino acids: CASSAQGAYEQYF.

This chain connects TRBV2 to TRBJ2-1; D might be TRBD2 (6 bases). There are 14 residues in the CDR3. Germline V gene sequence: CDR1 SNHLY, CDR2 FYNNEI. The germline V and J ends were trimmed by 5 bases and 8 bases, with 16 bases remaining between them. The CDR3 protein is CASSPWSGLDEQFF. CDR3 nucleotide sequence: TGTGCCAGCAGTCCCTGGAGCGGGCTGGATGAGCAGTTCTTC.

The rearrangement joins TRBV30 to TRBJ1-5; no firm D call. CDR1 is GTSNPN, CDR2 SVGIG, per germline (reference sequence). The CDR3 covers 13 residues. The germline V and J ends were trimmed by 4 bases and 3 bases, with 10 bases remaining between them. CDR3 amino acids: CAWTPGFNQPQHF. For the CDR3, the DNA is TGTGCCTGGACCCCGGGATTCAATCAGCCCCAGCATTTT.

This clone was observed once. This chain joins TRBV4-2 and TRBJ2-7; D not certain. V lost 0 bases and J 2 bases, leaving 5 bases between the germline ends. This CDR3 has 13 residues. Per the germline V gene, CDR1 is LGHNA and CDR2 is YNFKEQ. The CDR3 spells CASSQESTYEQYF. In DNA form, the CDR3 reads TGTGCCAGCAGCCAAGAAAGCACCTACGAGCAGTACTTC.

The chain recombines TRBV10-2 with TRBJ1-1; 11 bases map to TRBD1. The CDR3 loop spans 15 amino acids. J lost 0 bases, V lost 6 bases, and 3 bases had no gene match. The germline V gene has CDR1 WSHSY and CDR2 SAAADI. The CDR3 protein is CASRSDRGLNTEAFF. CDR3 DNA: TGCGCCAGCAGATCGGACAGGGGGCTGAACACTGAAGCTTTCTTT.

The chain combines TRBV4-2 with TRBJ1-4; D remains unclear. Trimming left V 4 bases short and J 3 bases short, with 15 bases between. The CDR3 covers 16 residues. Looked up from germline, CDR1 is LGHNA and CDR2 is YNFKEQ. The CDR3 nucleotides read TGTGCCAGCAGCCGGAACCCGCGGCAGTCTAATGAAAAACTGTTTTTT. Translating gives CASSRNPRQSNEKLFF.

The chain combines TRBV28 with TRBJ1-6, with TRBD1 matching 11 bases. V gave up 5 bases and J gave up 10 bases; unmatched junction bases: 10. From germline, CDR1 is MDHEN and CDR2 SYDVKM. CDR3 length equals 16 residues. The CDR3 DNA is TGTGCCAGCAGTCTCCGAGCCGGGACAGGGGGATCACCCCTCCACTTT. It is translated as CASSLRAGTGGSPLHF.

This chain joins TRBV7-3 and TRBJ1-5; 9 positions agree with TRBD1. The V gene's germline CDR1 is SGHTA and CDR2 FQGTGA. Unmatched junction bases numbered 3, after V lost 5 bases and J lost 7 bases. This CDR3 is built from 13 residues. The CDR3 reads CASSQDRGQPQHF. The DNA of the CDR3 is TGTGCCAGCAGCCAGGACAGGGGCCAGCCCCAGCATTTT.

The chain joins TRBV6-5 to TRBJ2-1; 7 bases agree with TRBD1. Germline assignment: CDR1 MNHEY and CDR2 SVGAGI. V gave up 8 bases and J gave up 3 bases; unmatched junction bases: 4. The CDR3 is 13 amino acids. Here the CDR3 DNA reads TGTGCCAGCCGACAGGGCCTCTACAATGAGCAGTTCTTC. Protein sequence: CASRQGLYNEQFF.

This clone turned up a few times. The rearrangement links TRBV12-5 to TRBJ1-6; unclear D gene. Germline-derived CDR1 and CDR2 are LGHNT and FRNRAP. CDR3 length: 14 amino acids. Between the trimmed V and J ends, which lost 1 base and 14 bases, there was a span of 15 bases. The CDR3 sequence: CASGLDPSVVALHF. CDR3 bases: TGTGCTAGTGGTTTGGACCCAAGCGTTGTAGCCCTCCACTTT.

The V gene is TRBV10-3, the J gene TRBJ2-5, with TRBD1 as a possible D gene (5 bases). CDR1 and CDR2 from the germline V gene are ENHRY and SYGVKD. With 4 bases removed from V and 2 bases from J, the gap between germline ends came to 38 bases. This CDR3 contains 23 residues. The CDR3 loop reads CAISANPFPSGADPKDMQETQYF. In nucleotides, the CDR3 is TGTGCCATCAGTGCAAATCCGTTTCCTAGTGGGGCAGATCCGAAAGATATGCAAGAGACCCAGTACTTC.

V is TRBV30 and J is TRBJ1-5, with a weak D call TRBD1 (6 bases). The CDR3 consists of 15 residues. Per germline, CDR1 GTSNPN and CDR2 SVGIG (reference sequence). V lost 4 bases and J lost 5, with 18 bases in between. In DNA form, the CDR3 reads TGTGCCTGGACTCGGGGCGGGGGGGCGCATCAGCCCCAGCATTTT. Translation: CAWTRGGGAHQPQHF.

The V call is TRBV6-5, the J call TRBJ2-5, with a tentative D call TRBD2 (6 bases). V was trimmed by 2 bases and J by 5 bases, leaving 18 bases between them. Germline V gene data show CDR1 as MNHEY and CDR2 as SVGAGI. The CDR3 has 16 amino acids. The CDR3 DNA sequence: TGTGCCAGCAGTTACGGGTCTAGCGAATTGGGGGAGACCCAGTACTTC. Translated, it gives CASSYGSSELGETQYF.

CDR3 sequence (DNA): TGTGCCAGCAGCTTACGGACAGGGGGGAATGAGCAGTTCTTC. Translation: CASSLRTGGNEQFF. The V gene is TRBV7-6, the J gene TRBJ2-1; 10 positions agree with TRBD1. J gave up 7 bases and V 2 bases, and 2 bases lay outside the gene matches. This CDR3 is 14 amino acids long. Germline CDR1 SGHVS, CDR2 FNYEAQ.

V and J are TRBV9 and TRBJ2-5, with 9 bases matching TRBD1. The CDR3 is made up of 15 amino acids. J was trimmed by 5 bases and V by 3 bases; bases with no gene match: 8. CDR1 and CDR2 (germline): SGDLS, YYNGEE. For the CDR3, the DNA is TGTGCCAGCAGCGGACAGGGACAGGGCCGGGAGACCCAGTACTTC. This encodes CASSGQGQGRETQYF.

J is TRBJ1-2 and V is TRBV29-1, with 8 bases that match TRBD1. The length of the CDR3 is 11 residues. The ends lost 5 bases at V and 13 bases at J; junction bases unmatched: 9. The germline V gene has CDR1 SQVTM and CDR2 ANQGSEA. DNA for the CDR3: TGCAGCGTTCCCTGGACAGGGACCCCCACCTTC. It encodes CSVPWTGTPTF.

This sequence joins TRBV7-6 and TRBJ1-1; D is perhaps TRBD1 (6 bases). Germline CDR1 is SGHVS and CDR2 is FNYEAQ. The CDR3 contains 14 residues. The germline V and J ends were trimmed by 1 base and 6 bases, with 12 bases remaining between them. CDR3 region: CASSLVGGAAEAFF. In DNA, the CDR3 is TGTGCCAGCAGCTTAGTGGGGGGGGCCGCTGAAGCTTTCTTT.

This chain links TRBV2 with TRBJ1-1, with TRBD1 as a possible D gene (6 bases). V was clipped by 7 bases and J by 5 bases, with 14 bases between them. The CDR3 sequence is 13 residues long. Germline V CDR1 and CDR2: SNHLY, FYNNEI. For the CDR3, the DNA is TGTGCCAGCACGGGCAGGGGAGAAACTGAAGCTTTCTTT. Protein sequence: CASTGRGETEAFF.

This clone was observed once. A junction end diverges from the germline sequence, so it may reflect a read error. The chain employs TRBV30 and TRBJ2-7, with D possibly being TRBD2 (5 bases). The CDR3 has 11 amino acids. CDR1 GTSNPN and CDR2 SVGIG come from the germline V gene (reference sequence). The CDR3 is CVWRTGVEQYF. The CDR3 DNA follows: TGTGTCTGGCGGACTGGAGTCGAGCAGTACTTC.

CDR3 DNA: TGCAGCGTTGACGAGGACAGGGGCTGGGAGACCCAGTACTTC. Translating it yields CSVDEDRGWETQYF. The chain combines TRBV29-1 with TRBJ2-7; 9 nucleotides agree with TRBD1. The J call is in doubt because the DNA end fits TRBJ2-5 better. Germline V CDR1 and CDR2: SQVTM, ANQGSEA. The CDR3 contains 14 residues.

The chain recombines TRBV18 with TRBJ1-4; D possibly corresponds to TRBD1 (6 bases). The CDR3 spans 13 residues. Trimming stripped 4 bases from V and 5 bases from J, with 8 bases between. Germline-derived CDR1 and CDR2 are KGHSH and LQKENI. The CDR3 sequence: CASSLDRNEKLFF. DNA for the CDR3: TGTGCCAGCTCACTGGACAGAAATGAAAAACTGTTTTTT.

The chain has TRBV19 and TRBJ2-5; no firm D call. Germline V gives CDR1 LNHDA, CDR2 SQIVND (reference sequence). Trimming removed 6 bases from V and 5 bases from J, with 10 bases in between. The CDR3 runs to 12 residues. The CDR3: CASRSPQETQYF. In DNA form, the CDR3 reads TGTGCCAGTAGGTCCCCTCAGGAGACCCAGTACTTC.

The gene calls are TRBV28 and TRBJ2-7; possibly TRBD1 for D (5 bases). Germline CDR1 is MDHEN and CDR2 is SYDVKM. Trimming left V 7 bases short and J 1 base short, with 11 bases between. The CDR3 contains 13 residues. The CDR3 here is CASTLTASYEQYF. The CDR3 coding sequence is TGTGCCAGCACCCTGACAGCGTCCTACGAGCAGTACTTC.

V gene TRBV10-3 combines with J gene TRBJ2-3; D might be TRBD2 (6 bases). V lost 4 bases and J 0 bases, leaving 29 bases between the germline ends. In germline, CDR1 is ENHRY, CDR2 SYGVKD. The CDR3 sequence is 21 residues long. The CDR3 here is CAISAGEETLGLQTSTDTQYF. As DNA, the CDR3 is TGTGCCATCAGTGCAGGAGAGGAGACCCTGGGACTTCAAACCAGCACAGATACGCAGTATTTT.